This T cell receptor beta chain was sequenced in a study of cytomegalovirus exposure and HLA in healthy donors. Overall study results and limits: A later analysis found TCR association rates differed by HLA locus, highest for DRB1 and lowest for HLA-C. Accurate predictions that matched the HLA-A and HLA-B alleles of most subjects were reportedly made from TCR beta sequences.

Use of 60 Vbeta and 13 Jbeta primers characterized the PCR. Generated by immunoSEQ multiplex PCR, the TCRdb table keeps only in-frame clones and is missing some. In the table there are about 160,000 clones, around four fifths of which are singletons. About this clone itself: Its antigen is not known.

Trimming pared 11 bases from V and 8 bases from J, leaving 18 bases between. The germline CDR1 and CDR2 sequences are MNHNS and SASEGT. The CDR3 covers 13 residues. The chain uses TRBV6-1 and TRBJ1-4; maybe TRBD1 (5 bases). Sequencing was performed on PBMCs. This clonotype was obtained from a boy aged 2 to 10 in good health and CMV-seronegative. CDR3 nucleotides: TGTGCCGCCAGGCGAGACAGTGGCGAAAAACTGTTTTTT. Protein sequence: CAARRDSGEKLFF.